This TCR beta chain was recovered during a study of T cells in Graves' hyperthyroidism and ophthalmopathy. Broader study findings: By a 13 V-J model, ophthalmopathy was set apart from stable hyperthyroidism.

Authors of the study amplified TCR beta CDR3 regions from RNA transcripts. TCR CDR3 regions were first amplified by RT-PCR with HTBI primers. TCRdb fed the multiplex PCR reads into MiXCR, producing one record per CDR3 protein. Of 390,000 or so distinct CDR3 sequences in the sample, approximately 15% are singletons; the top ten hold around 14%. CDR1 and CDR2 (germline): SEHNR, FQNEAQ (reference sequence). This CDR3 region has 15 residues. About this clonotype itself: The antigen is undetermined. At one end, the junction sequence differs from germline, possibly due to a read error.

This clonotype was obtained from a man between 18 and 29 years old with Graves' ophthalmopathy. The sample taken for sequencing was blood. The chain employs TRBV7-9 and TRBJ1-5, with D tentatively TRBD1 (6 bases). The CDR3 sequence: CASSRQDGGNQPQHF. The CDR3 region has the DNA TGTGCCAGCAGCCGACAGGACGGGGGCAACCAGCCCCAGCATTTT.